Listed below are T cell receptor beta chains from one sample, sequenced in a study of T cells in Graves' hyperthyroidism and ophthalmopathy. TCRdb re-analysed the multiplex PCR reads in MiXCR, keeping a single row per CDR3 protein. The data contain hundreds of thousands of distinct CDR3 sequences, roughly 16% of them singletons. Source material: blood. The receptors were sampled from a woman in her 30s with Graves' hyperthyroidism. CDR3s include the opening cysteine and the closing phenylalanine or tryptophan. The order of the fields is clone size, J gene, V gene, D gene, CDR3 protein, CDR3 DNA. D genes are given only for firm matches. Part of the rows lack a size; the others show once, few, many or a class for expanded clones.

NA,TRBJ2-7,TRBV20-1,NA,CSARDGPGVHEQYF,TGCAGTGCTAGAGATGGTCCGGGGGTCCACGAGCAGTACTTC
few,TRBJ2-1,TRBV20-1,NA,CSARPHDEQFF,TGCAGTGCTAGACCCCACGATGAGCAGTTCTTC
NA,TRBJ1-5,TRBV20-1,TRBD1,CSARDPQGIQPQHF,TGCAGTGCTAGAGATCCACAGGGGATTCAGCCCCAGCATTTT
NA,TRBJ2-1,TRBV9,NA,CASSVGHPSYNERFF,TGTGCCAGCAGCGTAGGCCACCCCTCCTACAATGAGCGGTTCTTC
once,TRBJ2-1,TRBV20-1,TRBD2,CSARGASGSIYNEQFF,TGCAGTGCTAGAGGAGCTAGCGGGAGTATCTACAATGAGCAGTTCTTC
many,TRBJ2-1,TRBV5-1,NA,CASSLAQVYNEQFF,TGCGCCAGCAGCTTGGCCCAGGTCTACAATGAGCAGTTCTTC
NA,TRBJ2-2,TRBV24-1,NA,CATSDSLDPRPGELFF,TGTGCCACCAGTGATTCGCTCGACCCTCGTCCCGGGGAGCTGTTTTTT
NA,TRBJ2-7,TRBV6-9,NA,CARPIRDAYEQYF,TGTGCCAGACCGATAAGGGACGCCTACGAGCAGTACTTC
NA,TRBJ2-5,TRBV7-6,NA,CASSLNSQGRQETQYF,TGTGCCAGCAGCTTAAATAGCCAGGGGCGTCAGGAGACCCAGTACTTC
many,TRBJ2-3,TRBV7-2,NA,CASSLYSTDTQYF,TGTGCCAGCAGCCTATACAGCACAGATACGCAGTATTTT
NA,TRBJ2-7,TRBV9,TRBD2,CASSGSLAGSVHEQYF,TGTGCCAGCAGCGGAAGCCTAGCGGGGAGCGTTCACGAGCAGTACTTC
few,TRBJ2-2,TRBV13,NA,CASSPESENTGELFF,TGTGCCAGCAGCCCTGAGTCGGAAAACACCGGGGAGCTGTTTTTT
many,TRBJ2-7,TRBV6-2/TRBV6-3,TRBD2,CASGPSGGSYEQYF,TGTGCCAGCGGACCTTCGGGAGGATCCTACGAGCAGTACTTC
many,TRBJ2-5,TRBV7-9,NA,CASSNNLGTSETQYF,TGTGCCAGCAGCAACAACTTGGGGACGTCGGAGACCCAGTACTTC
NA,TRBJ2-1,TRBV19,TRBD1,CASSTGQGGYNEQFF,TGTGCCAGTAGTACCGGACAGGGAGGATACAATGAGCAGTTCTTC
many,TRBJ2-7,TRBV12-3/TRBV12-4,NA,CASSFKAGSSYEQYF,TGTGCCAGCAGTTTCAAGGCGGGCTCCTCCTACGAGCAGTACTTC
few,TRBJ2-1,TRBV5-4,NA,CASSSRSWDPGNEQFF,TGTGCCAGCAGCAGTAGGTCTTGGGACCCAGGGAATGAGCAGTTCTTC
few,TRBJ2-4,TRBV6-1,TRBD2,CASRKGLGLAVDIQYF,TGTGCCAGCAGAAAAGGGTTGGGACTAGCGGTTGACATTCAGTACTTC
few,TRBJ1-5,TRBV20-1,NA,CSARDRAQPQHF,TGCAGTGCTAGGGATCGGGCTCAGCCCCAGCATTTT
NA,TRBJ1-4,TRBV30,NA,CAWSVPTVANEKLFF,TGTGCCTGGAGTGTACCAACGGTGGCTAATGAAAAACTGTTTTTT
many,TRBJ1-5,TRBV2,NA,CASTTGRISNQPQHF,TGTGCCAGCACCACGGGACGGATTAGCAATCAGCCCCAGCATTTT
many,TRBJ1-2,TRBV29-1,TRBD1,CSVEDLLGQGGYGYTF,TGCAGCGTTGAAGATCTGTTAGGACAGGGAGGCTATGGCTACACCTTC
many,TRBJ1-2,TRBV29-1,NA,CSVEDRGASEGYTF,TGCAGCGTTGAAGATCGGGGGGCTTCGGAAGGCTACACCTTC
few,TRBJ2-1,TRBV18,NA,CASSPPLTSSYNEQFF,TGTGCCAGCTCACCACCGCTAACTAGCTCCTACAATGAGCAGTTCTTC
few,TRBJ2-1,TRBV27,NA,CASSNWPYNEQFF,TGTGCCAGCAGTAACTGGCCCTACAATGAGCAGTTCTTC
few,TRBJ1-5,TRBV7-9,NA,CASSLAGGENQPQHF,TGTGCCAGCAGCTTAGCCGGGGGTGAAAATCAGCCCCAGCATTTT
many,TRBJ2-3,TRBV28,NA,CASSLEISSTDTQYF,TGTGCCAGCAGTTTAGAGATTTCTAGCACAGATACGCAGTATTTT
NA,TRBJ1-2,TRBV29-1,TRBD1,CSVEGRDRGRGGYTF,TGCAGCGTTGAAGGGAGGGACAGGGGGCGCGGTGGCTACACCTTC
few,TRBJ2-7,TRBV7-9,TRBD1,CASSSNRGYYEQYF,TGTGCCAGCAGCAGTAACAGGGGGTACTACGAGCAGTACTTC
many,TRBJ2-7,TRBV11-3,NA,CASSGWSGEQYF,TGTGCCAGCTCTGGGTGGTCGGGCGAGCAGTACTTC
many,TRBJ2-3,TRBV28,NA,CASIRQGGTDTQYF,TGTGCCAGCATACGGCAAGGAGGCACAGATACGCAGTATTTT
few,TRBJ2-7,TRBV3-1,TRBD2,CASSQDTSGSSEQYF,TGTGCCAGCAGCCAAGATACTAGCGGGAGTAGCGAGCAGTACTTC
NA,TRBJ1-5,TRBV28,NA,CASTLRASGDQPQHF,TGTGCCAGCACTCTCCGGGCCTCAGGCGATCAGCCCCAGCATTTT
few,TRBJ2-7,TRBV29-1,NA,CSVVQASEQYF,TGCAGCGTAGTACAGGCATCCGAGCAGTACTTC
many,TRBJ2-3,TRBV7-9,TRBD2,CASSPRLAGLEDTQYF,TGTGCCAGCAGTCCAAGACTAGCGGGACTCGAAGATACGCAGTATTTT
few,TRBJ1-2,TRBV9,TRBD1,CASSVGTGGISYGYTF,TGTGCCAGCAGCGTGGGGACAGGGGGCATTAGCTATGGCTACACCTTC
many,TRBJ2-7,TRBV11-2,NA,CASSLGYYYEQYF,TGTGCCAGCAGCTTAGGGTACTACTACGAGCAGTACTTC
many,TRBJ2-7,TRBV13,NA,CASSLRGTEQYF,TGTGCCAGCAGCCTCAGGGGAACCGAGCAGTACTTC
many,TRBJ1-1,TRBV30,NA,CAYRPDRLNTEAFF,TGTGCCTACCGTCCGGACAGATTGAACACTGAAGCTTTCTTT
NA,TRBJ2-2,TRBV20-1,NA,CSAMDTNTGELFF,TGCAGTGCTATGGACACAAACACCGGGGAGCTGTTTTTT
NA,TRBJ1-6,TRBV12-3/TRBV12-4,NA,CASSYRGRVRGSPLHF,TGTGCCAGCAGCTATAGAGGACGGGTTCGAGGTTCACCCCTCCACTTT
NA,TRBJ2-7,TRBV28,NA,CASSPLFDNPEQYF,TGTGCCAGCAGCCCCTTATTTGACAATCCCGAGCAGTACTTC
many,TRBJ1-1,TRBV28,NA,CASIGGSMNTEAFF,TGTGCCAGCATCGGGGGATCGATGAACACTGAAGCTTTCTTT
many,TRBJ1-4,TRBV28,NA,CASGLGRGREKLFF,TGTGCCAGCGGGTTGGGGCGGGGGCGTGAAAAACTGTTTTTT
NA,TRBJ1-1,TRBV20-1,NA,CSARVQGQLNTEAFF,TGCAGTGCTAGAGTACAGGGCCAACTGAACACTGAAGCTTTCTTT
many,TRBJ2-7,TRBV6-2/TRBV6-3,TRBD2,CASSYTSGMVLSYEQYF,TGTGCCAGCAGTTACACTAGCGGGATGGTTTTGAGCTACGAGCAGTACTTC